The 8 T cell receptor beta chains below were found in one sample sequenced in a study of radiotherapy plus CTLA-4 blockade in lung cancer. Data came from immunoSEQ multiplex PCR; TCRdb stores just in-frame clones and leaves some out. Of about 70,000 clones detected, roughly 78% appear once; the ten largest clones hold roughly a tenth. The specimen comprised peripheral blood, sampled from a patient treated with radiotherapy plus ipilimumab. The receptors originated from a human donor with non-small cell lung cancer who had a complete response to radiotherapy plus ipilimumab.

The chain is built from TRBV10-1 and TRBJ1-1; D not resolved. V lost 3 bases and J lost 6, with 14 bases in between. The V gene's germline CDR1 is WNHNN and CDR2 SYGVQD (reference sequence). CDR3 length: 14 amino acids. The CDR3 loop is CASSEGSEGSEAFF. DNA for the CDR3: TGCGCCAGCAGTGAAGGTAGTGAGGGTTCTGAAGCTTTCTTT.

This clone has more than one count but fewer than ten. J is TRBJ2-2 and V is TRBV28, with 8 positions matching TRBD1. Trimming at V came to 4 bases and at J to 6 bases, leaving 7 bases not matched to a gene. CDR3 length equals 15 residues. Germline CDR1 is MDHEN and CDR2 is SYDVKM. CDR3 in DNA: TGTGCCAGCAGTTATCAGGACAGGGATGCCGGGGAGCTGTTTTTT. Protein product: CASSYQDRDAGELFF.

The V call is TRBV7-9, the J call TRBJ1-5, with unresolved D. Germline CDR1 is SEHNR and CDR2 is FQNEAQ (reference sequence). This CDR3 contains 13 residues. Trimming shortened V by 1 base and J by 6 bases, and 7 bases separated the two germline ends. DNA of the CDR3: TGTGCCAGCAGCTTAGATACCCGTCAGCCCCAGCATTTT. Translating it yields CASSLDTRQPQHF.

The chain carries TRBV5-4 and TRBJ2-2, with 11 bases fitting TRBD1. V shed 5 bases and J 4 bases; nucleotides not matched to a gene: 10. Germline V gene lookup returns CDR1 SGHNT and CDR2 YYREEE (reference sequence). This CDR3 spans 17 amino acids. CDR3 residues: CASREPLGTGGTGELFF. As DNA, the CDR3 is TGTGCCAGCAGAGAGCCCTTGGGGACAGGGGGCACCGGGGAGCTGTTTTTT.

CDR3 residues: CASSLGGYYTDTQYF. The CDR3 coding sequence is TGTGCCAGCAGCTTAGGGGGCTACTACACAGATACGCAGTATTTT. The genes are TRBV7-6 and TRBJ2-3, with D perhaps matching TRBD1 (5 bases). Germline V gene sequence: CDR1 SGHVS, CDR2 FNYEAQ. The CDR3 length is 15 residues. The V end was cut by 1 base, the J end by 2 bases, with 10 bases between. The full variable domain, its missing parts supplied by reference TRBV7-6 and TRBJ2-3, is GAGVSQSPRYKVTKRGQDVALRCDPISGHVSLYWYRQALGQGPEFLTYFNYEAQQDKSGLPNDRFSAERPEGSISTLTIQRTEQRDSAMYRCASSLGGYYTDTQYFGPGTRLTVL.

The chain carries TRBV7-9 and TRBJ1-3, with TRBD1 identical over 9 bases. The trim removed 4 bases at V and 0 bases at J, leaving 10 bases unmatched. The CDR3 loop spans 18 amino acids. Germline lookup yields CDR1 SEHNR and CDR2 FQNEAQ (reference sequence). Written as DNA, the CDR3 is TGTGCCAGCAGCTCGTCCGGGTTGGGACAGGGCTCTGGAAACACCATATATTTT. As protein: CASSSSGLGQGSGNTIYF. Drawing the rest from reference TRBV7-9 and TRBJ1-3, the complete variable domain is DTGVSQNPRHKITKRGQNVTFRCDPISEHNRLYWYRQTLGQGPEFLTYFQNEAQLEKSRLLSDRFSAERPKGSFSTLEIQRTEQGDSAMYLCASSSSGLGQGSGNTIYFGEGSWLTVV.

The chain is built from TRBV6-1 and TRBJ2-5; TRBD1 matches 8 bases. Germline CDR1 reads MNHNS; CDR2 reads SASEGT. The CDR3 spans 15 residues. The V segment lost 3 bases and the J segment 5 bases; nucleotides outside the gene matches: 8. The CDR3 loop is CASSDFRGPGETQYF. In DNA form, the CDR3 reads TGTGCCAGCAGTGATTTCAGGGGGCCGGGGGAGACCCAGTACTTC.

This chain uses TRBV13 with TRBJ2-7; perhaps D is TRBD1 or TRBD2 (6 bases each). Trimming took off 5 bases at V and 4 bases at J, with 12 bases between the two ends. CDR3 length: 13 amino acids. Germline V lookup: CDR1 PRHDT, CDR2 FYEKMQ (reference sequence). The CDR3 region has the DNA TGTGCCAGCAGCGGTACAGGGAGGTACGAGCAGTACGTC. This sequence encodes CASSGTGRYEQYV.